Presented here are 13 T cell receptor beta chains from one specimen sequenced in a study of cytomegalovirus exposure and HLA in healthy donors. Both 60 Vbeta primers and 13 Jbeta primers went into the PCR. The table came from immunoSEQ multiplex PCR; TCRdb's copy has only in-frame clones and leaves some out. In the table there are some 110,000 clones, around 63% of which are singletons. The specimen sequenced was PBMCs. All receptors derive from a man in his thirties or forties in good health and CMV-seronegative.

The rearrangement joins TRBV5-1 to TRBJ2-5; D possibly corresponds to TRBD1 (5 bases). The CDR3 has 14 amino acids. Trimming shortened V by 4 bases and J by 3 bases, and 13 bases separated the two germline ends. Germline CDR1 is SGHRS and CDR2 is YFSETQ. The DNA for the CDR3 is TGCGCCAGCAGCCTCCGACAGTCCGAAGAGACCCAGTACTTC. The encoded protein is CASSLRQSEETQYF.

The table lists this clone with a count of one. The chain couples TRBV25-1 to TRBJ1-1; D uncertain. Germline lookup yields CDR1 MGHDK and CDR2 SYGVNS. This CDR3 is built from 12 residues. V was pared by 3 bases and J by 5 bases, with 7 bases between. CDR3 DNA: TGTGCCAGCAGTGAGTACCGGACTGAAGCTTTCTTT. Its protein is CASSEYRTEAFF.

The J gene is TRBJ2-1, the V gene TRBV10-3; 9 nucleotides line up with TRBD2. V was pared by 4 bases and J by 5 bases, with 21 bases of the junction left unmatched. Per the germline V gene, CDR1 is ENHRY and CDR2 is SYGVKD. This CDR3 has 20 residues. DNA for the CDR3: TGTGCCATCAGTGCCCGACCCGCGGGAGGGCCTGTCCTAGAGGACAATGAGCAGTTCTTC. It is translated as CAISARPAGGPVLEDNEQFF.

This clone was found many times. The chain has TRBV6-6 and TRBJ1-5, with D maybe TRBD1 (6 bases). The CDR3 totals 16 residues. V was cut by 0 bases and J by 2 bases, with 11 bases left in between. Germline CDR1 and CDR2: MNHNY and SVGAGI (reference sequence). CDR3 loop: CASSYSNAGGNQPQHF. CDR3 sequence (DNA): TGTGCCAGCAGTTACTCGAACGCAGGGGGCAATCAGCCCCAGCATTTT.

This clone was observed a few times. The rearrangement uses TRBV18 and TRBJ1-1; D possibly corresponds to TRBD1 (5 bases). V was pared by 4 bases and J by 1 base, with 13 bases between. CDR3 length: 15 amino acids. Germline-derived CDR1 and CDR2 are KGHSH and LQKENI. Here the CDR3 DNA reads TGTGCCAGCTCACTCCAGACAGTGCGGAACACTGAAGCTTTCTTT. Protein: CASSLQTVRNTEAFF.

The rearrangement joins TRBV28 to TRBJ1-3; weak D call: TRBD1 (6 bases). Germline CDR1 MDHEN, CDR2 SYDVKM. Deletions cut 7 bases from V and 4 bases from J, with 17 bases between. The CDR3 spans 15 residues. The CDR3 is CASNTPGVRGNTIYF. In DNA form, the CDR3 reads TGTGCCAGCAACACCCCAGGGGTAAGGGGAAACACCATATATTTT.

The rearrangement links TRBV21-1 to TRBJ1-1; the table names TRBD1, a call not compared with the DNA. TRBV21-1 is deemed a pseudogene. The CDR3 totals 24 residues. CDR3 nucleotide sequence: TGTGCCAGCAGCAAAGCGCTACGGAATCTGCAGGCCCCAGACAGGCCACACATGAACACTGAAGCTTTCTTT. Its translation: CASSKALRNLQAPDRPHMNTEAFF.

The V and J genes are TRBV7-9 and TRBJ1-2; weak D call: TRBD1 (5 bases). This CDR3 has 15 residues. The ends were cut back, 1 base at V and 2 bases at J, with 11 bases in the middle. Germline CDR1 SEHNR, CDR2 FQNEAQ (reference sequence). This CDR3 is CASSLGQGGNYGYTF. CDR3 DNA sequence: TGTGCCAGCAGCTTAGGCCAGGGTGGGAACTATGGCTACACCTTC.

This sequence joins TRBV2 and TRBJ2-1, with 8 bases identical to TRBD2. CDR1 is SNHLY and CDR2 is FYNNEI in the germline V gene. J lost 9 bases, V lost 8 bases, and 15 bases had no gene match. The CDR3 extends over 15 amino acids. For the CDR3, the DNA is TGTGCCAGCTTACCCGGGACTAGGATGGTTGGTGAGCAGTTCTTC. Translated: CASLPGTRMVGEQFF.

V gene TRBV5-4 combines with J gene TRBJ2-4, with 8 bases fitting TRBD2. The J segment lost 4 bases and the V segment lost 0 bases, leaving 6 bases of the junction unmatched. The CDR3 loop spans 16 amino acids. The V gene's germline CDR1 is SGHNT and CDR2 YYREEE (reference sequence). The CDR3 loop reads CASSLGATGGKNIQYF. CDR3 nucleotide sequence: TGTGCCAGCAGCTTGGGGGCTACGGGAGGGAAAAACATTCAGTACTTC. Drawing the rest from reference TRBV5-4 and TRBJ2-4, the complete variable domain is ETGVTQSPTHLIKTRGQQVTLRCSSQSGHNTVSWYQQALGQGPQFIFQYYREEENGRGNFPPRFSGLQFPNYSSELNVNALELDDSALYLCASSLGATGGKNIQYFGAGTRLSVL.

The CDR3 DNA is TGTGCCAGCAGTAATAGTGGTGGCTACACCTTC. Its protein is CASSNSGGYTF. J is TRBJ1-2 and V is TRBV6-5; D is unclear. V was shortened by 5 bases and J by 7 bases, with 8 bases between the two germline ends. CDR1 and CDR2 from the germline V gene are MNHEY and SVGAGI. CDR3 length: 11 amino acids.

The CDR3 region has the DNA TGTGCCAGCAGGATGGCCCGACAGGAAAAACTGTTTTTT. Its translation: CASRMARQEKLFF. This chain connects TRBV2 to TRBJ1-4; a weak D match, TRBD1 (5 bases). The length of the CDR3 is 13 residues. The germline V and J ends were trimmed by 6 bases and 8 bases, with 13 bases remaining between them. The germline V gene has CDR1 SNHLY and CDR2 FYNNEI.

This chain connects TRBV25-1 to TRBJ1-4; no reliable D call. V lost 3 bases, J lost 3 bases, and 11 bases lay in between. The germline CDR1 and CDR2 sequences are MGHDK and SYGVNS. The length of the CDR3 is 15 residues. The CDR3 coding sequence is TGTGCCAGCAGTGACCAACAACTAGCTAATGAAAAACTGTTTTTT. Its protein is CASSDQQLANEKLFF.